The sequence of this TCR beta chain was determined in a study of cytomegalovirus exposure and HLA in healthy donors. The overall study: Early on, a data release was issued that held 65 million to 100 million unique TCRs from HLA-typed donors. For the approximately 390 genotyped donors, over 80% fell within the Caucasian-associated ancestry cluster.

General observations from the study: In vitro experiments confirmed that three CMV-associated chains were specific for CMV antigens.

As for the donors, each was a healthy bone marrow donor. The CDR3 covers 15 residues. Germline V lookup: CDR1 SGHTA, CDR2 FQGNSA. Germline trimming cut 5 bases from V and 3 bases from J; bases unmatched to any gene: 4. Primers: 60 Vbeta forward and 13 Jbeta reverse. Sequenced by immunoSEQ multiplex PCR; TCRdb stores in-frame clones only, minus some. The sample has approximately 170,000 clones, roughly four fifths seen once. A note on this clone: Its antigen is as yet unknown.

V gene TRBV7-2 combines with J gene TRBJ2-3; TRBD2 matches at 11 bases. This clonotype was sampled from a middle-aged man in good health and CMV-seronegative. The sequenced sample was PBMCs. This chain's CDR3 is CASSPLAGGTDTQYF. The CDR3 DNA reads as TGTGCCAGCAGCCCGCTAGCGGGAGGTACAGATACGCAGTATTTT. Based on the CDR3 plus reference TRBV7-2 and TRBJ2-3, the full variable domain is GAGVSQSPSNKVTEKGKDVELRCDPISGHTALYWYRQSLGQGLEFLIYFQGNSAPDKSGLPSDRFSAERTGGSVSTLTIQRTQQEDSAVYLCASSPLAGGTDTQYFGPGTRLTVL.